Detailed here is one T cell receptor beta chain. This clone came up many times. Its target antigen remains unknown. No qualities accompany the bases; no much larger clone lies one base away. This record belongs to a study of metastatic and nonmetastatic thyroid tumors (dated by TCRdb to the early 2020s). Study-level background: For patients with malignant and with benign thyroid disease, the researchers compared repertoires between peripheral blood samples and tumor or nodule tissue samples.

None of the patients had been given any treatment before thyroid surgery. Using T-cell receptor beta sequencing, the study looked back at clinical samples from patients collected from the early 2010s to the late 2010s. The method behind the library was PCR. The instrument was an Illumina HiSeq 4000. The TCR beta-chain CDR3 region of each patient was profiled by high-throughput sequencing. The study's processing was this. The researchers built a classifier to tell apart papillary thyroid cancer patients with distant metastasis, based on CDR3 differences among clinicopathological groups. The Shannon index was used to measure repertoire diversity, and the Morisita-Horn index was used to measure how similar tumor and blood repertoires were. TCRdb cleaned the public reads at Q25 with fastp, built clones with MiXCR and kept in-frame beta chains. These V and J calls rely on TCRdb rather than the paper's analysis. The sample includes some 20,000 clones, with approximately 10% observed a single time. The ten largest clones add up to roughly 30% of the sample.

Study-wide findings and limitations: In both blood and tumor samples, malignant tumors were reported to have significantly higher TCR beta diversity than benign nodules.

V is clipped by 6 bases and J by 6 bases, and the sequence between their germline boundaries is 20 bases long. From the cysteine up to the phenylalanine, the CDR3 has a length of 15 residues. The retained sequence is limited to the CDR3, 45 bases, with the frame set at the first base. The germline V gene (reference sequence) supplies CDR1 MNHEY and CDR2 SMNVEV. Sequences were obtained from blood. Rearrangement joined TRBV27 to TRBJ1-2; D gene: possibly TRBD1, on 6 matching bases. This receptor was taken from a female donor with papillary thyroid cancer or a benign thyroid nodule (not recorded which). Some clones in this sample may be carry-over from other donors' samples. At the DNA level, the sequence is TGTGCCAGCAGGACCGACCGGGACACCTGGGATGGCTACACCTTC. Its product reads: CASRTDRDTWDGYTF.